This T cell receptor (beta chain) came from a study of Ad26.COV2.S vaccination and SARS-CoV-2 variants (dated by TCRdb to the early 2020s). Background on the whole study: The specificity and breadth of SARS-CoV-2-reactive T cell receptors after Ad26.COV2.S vaccination were assessed by TCRbeta repertoire sequencing. A total of around 32 samples were included in the TCR-sequenced set, comprising roughly 20 Ad26.COV2.S vaccine recipients, 5 placebo recipients and 8 SARS-CoV-2 convalescent individuals.

Details on this clone: Its antigen is still unknown. Nothing much larger sits one base from this clone, and base qualities are not available.

The immunoSEQ Assay was the method used to sequence TCRbeta CDR3 regions. After extraction, genomic DNA underwent amplification by bias-controlled multiplex PCR, followed by high-throughput sequencing. In the source study's methods: To quantify the absolute abundance of every unique TCRbeta CDR3 region, sequences were collapsed and filtered. T cell fraction was estimated by normalizing TCRbeta template counts to usable DNA, with usable DNA measured through amplification of reference genes found in all nucleated cells. Repertoire TCRs were annotated as SARS-CoV-2-specific by exact matching of V gene, CDR3 amino acid sequence and J gene to a known reactive TCR set. The reference SARS-CoV-2 TCR set was derived from MIRA and filtered for enrichment in COVID-19-positive ImmuneCODE repertoires, a step that removed public or cross-reactive TCRs. Based on the MIRA antigens, annotated TCRs were further analysed at the level of specific ORF or position within ORF. Depth was the summed frequency of annotated unique rearrangements, while breadth was defined as annotated unique rearrangements over total unique productive rearrangements. Two-sided Wilcoxon rank-sum tests were applied when comparing TCR breadth between groups. The immuneACCESS repertoire file appears here via TCRdb, limited to in-frame rearrangements. These files lack a portion of the clones; in checked studies, under half of the deficit traces to unresolved V genes, and the cause of the others is not known. The V and J calls and the clone size are those of that table, but D and trimming were determined from the DNA. For this sample there are about 180,000 clones; around 90% appear just once. The ten largest clones take up around 6.3% of the sample.

The junction shows trimming of 5 bases on V and 1 base on J, plus 11 bases between the germline ends. The germline V gene (reference sequence) provides CDR1 SEHNR and CDR2 FQNEAQ. CDR3 length: 14 amino acids, cysteine to phenylalanine. This entry keeps only the CDR3 DNA: 42 bases, framed from base 1. This specimen's time point label, interpreted: individuals recovered from natural SARS-CoV-2 infection. Points the paper makes about the study in general: Non-spike TCR breadth was comparable between vaccine and placebo recipients, consistent with the vaccine containing only spike. It was noted by the authors that total T cell responses may have been underestimated by the TCR breadth and depth analyses. After vaccination, spike-specific CD8+ and CD4+ T cell responses were reported to show substantial breadth. Compared with placebo recipients, Ad26.COV2.S recipients showed higher spike-specific TCR breadth (P = 0.0014).

The source was peripheral blood, collected after recovery from COVID-19. The sequence joins TRBV7-9 to TRBJ2-5; a weak D assignment points to TRBD2 (6 bases agree). This TCR was recovered from a human donor who had recovered from COVID-19. The DNA is TGTGCCAGCAGCCCCGAGCGGGTCCAAGAGACCCAGTACTTC. It translates to CASSPERVQETQYF.